This TCR beta chain was sequenced for a study of siplizumab effects on memory and regulatory T cells. Per germline, CDR1 SEHNR and CDR2 FQNEAQ (reference sequence). Trimming stripped 1 base from V and 2 bases from J, with 11 bases between. The CDR3 extends over 15 amino acids. TCRdb keeps only in-frame clones here, not all; method: immunoSEQ multiplex PCR. Of about 100,000 clones listed, 92% are singletons. Source material: non-Treg CD4+ T cells sorted from blood. The chain joins TRBV7-9 to TRBJ2-5; D perhaps matches TRBD2 (5 bases). The sequence was obtained from a human donor in good health. The CDR3 loop is CASSLGTFFQETQYF. The CDR3 DNA reads TGTGCCAGCAGCTTAGGGACTTTTTTTCAAGAGACCCAGTACTTC.